This TCR beta chain appears in the sequencing data of a study of cytotoxic CD8 clonotypes in ibrutinib-treated CLL. Study-level results: A rise in clonality was seen at ibrutinib response, and a fall back toward baseline was seen at progression. Sustained-remission and progressing patients were not sampled at matched times.

CDR1 is SQVTM and CDR2 is ANQGSEA in the germline V gene. CDR3 length: 16 residues. V trimming: 6 bases; J trimming: 4 bases; junction bases outside the gene matches: 13. Data came from immunoSEQ multiplex PCR; TCRdb stores just in-frame clones and leaves some out. The sample yields 95,000 to 100,000 clones, 70% to 80% seen once. Details on this clone: What it binds is not known.

The genes are TRBV29-1 and TRBJ2-2; the match to TRBD1 covers 8 bases. The sequence was collected from a human donor with chronic lymphocytic leukemia. This specimen was PBMCs, taken after 12 months of ibrutinib treatment. This CDR3 is CSVHWTGKGVTGELFF. CDR3 nucleotide sequence: TGCAGCGTCCACTGGACAGGGAAGGGTGTCACCGGGGAGCTGTTTTTT.